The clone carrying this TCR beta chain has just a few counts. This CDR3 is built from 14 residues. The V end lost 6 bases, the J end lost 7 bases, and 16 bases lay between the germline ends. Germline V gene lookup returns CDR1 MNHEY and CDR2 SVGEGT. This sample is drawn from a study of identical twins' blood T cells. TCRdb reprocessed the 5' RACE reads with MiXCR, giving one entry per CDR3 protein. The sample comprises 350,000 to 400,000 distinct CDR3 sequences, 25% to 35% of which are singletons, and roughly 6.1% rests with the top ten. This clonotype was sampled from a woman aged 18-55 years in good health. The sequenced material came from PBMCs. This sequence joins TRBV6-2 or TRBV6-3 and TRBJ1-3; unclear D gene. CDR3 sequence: CASRPASRGNTIYF. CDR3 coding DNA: TGTGCCAGCAGGCCGGCCTCCAGAGGCAACACCATATATTTT.